The T cell receptor (beta chain) under discussion was sequenced for a study of Graves' ophthalmopathy and Graves' hyperthyroidism. Study-wide context: Blood was drawn at initial diagnosis, before any treatment. Study outcomes and limitations: Most expanded clonotypes in thyroid above 0.001 frequency also showed up in blood.

Amplification from RNA transcripts yielded the TCR beta CDR3 regions. HTBI primers served in a first-round RT-PCR, which a second-round multiplex PCR followed. TCRdb analysed the multiplex PCR reads with MiXCR anew, one entry per CDR3 protein. The table shows hundreds of thousands of distinct CDR3 sequences, with under 50% occurring only once. All donors with ophthalmopathy were recorded as having moderate-to-severe activity, CAS ≥3, NOSPECS ≥4 and a duration under 3 months. The CDR3 contains 14 residues. V was cut by 10 bases and J by 3 bases, with 16 bases left in between. CDR1 is ENHRY, CDR2 SYGVKD, per germline. A word on this clonotype: As yet, its antigen is unknown.

The clonotype was recovered from an adult man with Graves' ophthalmopathy. The genes are TRBV10-3 and TRBJ1-5; D possibly corresponds to TRBD1 (6 bases). Sequences were obtained from peripheral blood. The CDR3 nucleotides read TGTGCCACTCTGAGGGGGGGATTCAATCAGCCCCAGCATTTT. Amino acids: CATLRGGFNQPQHF.